Sequencing of this T cell receptor (beta chain) was carried out in a study of blood T cell repertoires in COVID-19. Profiled with immunoSEQ multiplex PCR; TCRdb holds only in-frame clones, not every one. In the table there are 130,000 or so clones, about 86% of which are singletons. Germline CDR1 is WSHSY and CDR2 is SAAADI. This CDR3 is 14 amino acids long. The V segment lost 7 bases and the J segment 3 bases; nucleotides outside the gene matches: 7. The sequenced material came from peripheral blood. This clonotype originated in a woman aged 60 to 75 with acute or convalescent COVID-19. The chain combines TRBV10-2 with TRBJ2-7, with 9 positions matching TRBD1. The CDR3 region is CASKGTGTYYEQYF. The DNA for the CDR3 is TGCGCCAGCAAGGGGACAGGGACCTACTACGAGCAGTACTTC.